This is a list of T cell receptor beta chains from one sample in a study of blood T cells in healthy people across ages. TCRdb fed the 5' RACE reads into MiXCR, producing one record per CDR3 protein. The data contain 1.2 million to 1.5 million distinct CDR3 sequences, roughly 40% of them singletons. Sequencing was performed on blood. These receptor sequences come from a woman between 18 and 29 years old in good health. Both conserved end residues are part of each CDR3. D genes are given only for firm matches. Expanded clones get a size class; other rows say once, few or many, or leave the size out.

cdr3_aa cdr3_nt j_call cdr3_length v_call d_call clone_size
CSASLAGGPSYEQYF TGCAGTGCCTCATTAGCGGGAGGGCCCTCTTACGAGCAGTACTTC TRBJ2-7 15 TRBV20-1 TRBD2 -
CASGLGDSPLHF TGTGCTAGTGGTTTGGGGGATTCACCCCTCCACTTT TRBJ1-6 12 TRBV12-5 - -
CATRPSFDEKLFF TGCGCCACCAGACCTTCCTTTGATGAAAAACTGTTTTTT TRBJ1-4 13 TRBV5-1 - -
CAISGRQGEGQNEQFF TGTGCCATCAGTGGCCGGCAGGGGGAGGGGCAAAATGAGCAGTTCTTC TRBJ2-1 16 TRBV10-3 - -
CASSLGQGVLIYGYTF TGTGCCAGCAGCTTGGGGCAGGGGGTTCTTATCTATGGCTACACCTTC TRBJ1-2 16 TRBV5-6 TRBD1 few
CSARSLAPSEQYF TGCAGTGCTAGGAGTCTAGCGCCCTCGGAGCAGTACTTC TRBJ2-7 13 TRBV20-1 - few
CASGWNTEAFF TGTGCCAGCGGGTGGAACACTGAAGCTTTCTTT TRBJ1-1 11 TRBV7-8 - few
CSARDAAVGTQYF TGCAGTGCTAGAGATGCGGCGGTGGGGACGCAGTATTTT TRBJ2-3 13 TRBV20-1 - -
CSVRRGGGNEKLFF TGCAGCGTTCGGAGGGGTGGAGGGAATGAAAAACTGTTTTTT TRBJ1-4 14 TRBV29-1 - few
CASSPPPSGNEQFF TGTGCCAGCTCACCGCCCCCATCGGGGAATGAGCAGTTCTTC TRBJ2-1 14 TRBV18 - -
CASSLGQINTEAFF TGTGCCAGCAGCCTGGGACAAATTAACACTGAAGCTTTCTTT TRBJ1-1 14 TRBV7-9 - -
CATSDSGLAGDTDTQYF TGTGCCACCAGTGATTCCGGACTAGCGGGGGACACAGATACGCAGTATTTT TRBJ2-3 17 TRBV24-1 TRBD2 -
CASSYGPTDTQYF TGTGCCAGCAGTTACGGCCCCACAGATACGCAGTATTTT TRBJ2-3 13 TRBV6-5 - many
CASSPPGQSLRSSGNTIYF TGTGCCAGCAGCCCACCGGGACAGTCCCTCCGGAGCTCTGGAAACACCATATATTTT TRBJ1-3 19 TRBV7-9 TRBD1 -
CSAPTGPYGYTF TGCAGTGCTCCAACTGGGCCCTATGGCTACACCTTC TRBJ1-2 12 TRBV20-1 - few
CSARGQHYTF TGCAGTGCTCGGGGACAGCACTACACCTTC TRBJ1-2 10 TRBV20-1 TRBD1 -
CASSDRGGDEKLFF TGTGCCAGCAGTGACCGGGGAGGGGATGAAAAACTGTTTTTT TRBJ1-4 14 TRBV2 - few
CASTPPIRDEQFF TGTGCCAGCACACCTCCGATCAGGGATGAGCAGTTCTTC TRBJ2-1 13 TRBV7-9 - few
CATSESVGTGPYEQYF TGTGCCACCAGTGAGTCGGTGGGGACAGGGCCCTACGAGCAGTACTTC TRBJ2-7 16 TRBV10-3 TRBD1 -
CASRVNTGGRFNEQFF TGTGCCAGCAGGGTTAATACAGGGGGAAGGTTCAATGAGCAGTTCTTC TRBJ2-1 16 TRBV2 TRBD1 few
CASSKVGPSGCTDTQYF TGTGCCAGCAGCAAAGTTGGTCCTAGCGGGTGCACAGATACGCAGTATTTT TRBJ2-3 17 TRBV21-1 - -
CATSRDPKAAYEQYF TGTGCCACCAGCAGAGATCCTAAGGCCGCCTACGAGCAGTACTTC TRBJ2-7 15 TRBV15 - -
CASSQDPAGGLSSYNEQFF TGCGCCAGCAGCCAAGATCCAGCGGGAGGCCTCAGCTCCTACAATGAGCAGTTCTTC TRBJ2-1 19 TRBV4-1 TRBD2 -
CASSLVGAGPYEQYF TGTGCCAGCAGTTTGGTTGGGGCAGGGCCCTACGAGCAGTACTTC TRBJ2-7 15 TRBV12-3/TRBV12-4 - -
CASSFMGTGAYEQYF TGTGCCAGCAGCTTCATGGGGACAGGAGCCTACGAGCAGTACTTC TRBJ2-7 15 TRBV3-1 TRBD1 -
CASSLLWDSKDEQYF TGCGCCAGCAGCTTGCTTTGGGACTCTAAAGACGAGCAGTACTTC TRBJ2-7 15 TRBV5-1 - few
CATSDSDRESYNEQFF TGTGCCACCAGTGATTCCGACAGGGAGTCCTACAATGAGCAGTTCTTC TRBJ2-1 16 TRBV24-1 TRBD1 few
CASSQVFTRLGTDTQYF TGTGCCAGCAGCCAAGTCTTCACGCGATTAGGGACCGATACGCAGTATTTT TRBJ2-3 17 TRBV14 - few
CASAGSSTDTQYF TGTGCCAGCGCGGGTTCTAGCACAGATACGCAGTATTTT TRBJ2-3 13 TRBV12-3/TRBV12-4 - many
CASSHVAGKGANEQYF TGCGCCAGCAGTCATGTAGCGGGAAAGGGGGCCAATGAGCAGTACTTC TRBJ2-5 16 TRBV4-1 - -
CSARLGTGGETQYF TGCAGTGCTCGGCTAGGGACAGGGGGAGAGACCCAGTACTTC TRBJ2-5 14 TRBV20-1 TRBD1 few
CASSLTGQGLDTGELFF TGTGCCAGCAGTTTAACTGGGCAGGGGTTGGACACCGGGGAGCTGTTTTTT TRBJ2-2 17 TRBV12-3/TRBV12-4 - -
CATTDGSTDTQYF TGTGCCACCACTGACGGCAGCACAGATACGCAGTATTTT TRBJ2-3 13 TRBV24-1 - -
CSVLRQGNEQFF TGCAGCGTCCTCAGACAGGGGAATGAGCAGTTCTTC TRBJ2-1 12 TRBV29-1 TRBD1 -
CASSLGYRDYGYTF TGTGCCAGCAGCTTAGGATACAGGGACTATGGCTACACCTTC TRBJ1-2 14 TRBV5-5 - -
CASSMGTVGNEQFF TGTGCCAGTAGTATGGGGACGGTGGGCAATGAGCAGTTCTTC TRBJ2-1 14 TRBV19 - few
CASRETGTTFYEQYF TGTGCCAGCAGAGAAACCGGGACTACATTCTACGAGCAGTACTTC TRBJ2-7 15 TRBV5-5 TRBD2 -
CASSSIGLAIEQYF TGTGCCAGCAGTTCCATCGGACTAGCGATCGAGCAGTACTTC TRBJ2-7 14 TRBV27 TRBD2 -
CSAPGEETDTQYF TGCAGTGCCCCGGGTGAGGAAACAGATACGCAGTATTTT TRBJ2-3 13 TRBV20-1 - -
CAITLGQGNTEAFF TGTGCCATCACCCTTGGACAGGGGAACACTGAAGCTTTCTTT TRBJ1-1 14 TRBV10-3 TRBD1 few
CASSLLSDEQFF TGTGCCAGCAGCTTATTATCGGATGAGCAGTTCTTC TRBJ2-1 12 TRBV7-6 - -
CASSIGQGLNEKLFF TGTGCCAGCAGCATCGGACAGGGGTTGAATGAAAAACTGTTTTTT TRBJ1-4 15 TRBV5-6 TRBD1 few
CASRLQGRPSSYEQYF TGTGCCAGCAGACTACAGGGCCGGCCGAGCTCCTACGAGCAGTACTTC TRBJ2-7 16 TRBV28 - -
CASSQGNRGYTF TGTGCCAGCAGCCAAGGGAATCGCGGCTACACCTTC TRBJ1-2 12 TRBV3-1 - -
CAISASTGTGRTEAFF TGTGCCATCAGTGCTTCTACCGGGACAGGGCGCACTGAAGCTTTCTTT TRBJ1-1 16 TRBV10-3 TRBD1 -
CASSHRAGQPQETQYF TGTGCCAGCAGCCACCGTGCGGGACAGCCCCAAGAGACCCAGTACTTC TRBJ2-5 16 TRBV4-2 - -
CASSAGLAGQYNEQFF TGTGCCAGCAGCGCTGGACTAGCGGGACAGTACAATGAGCAGTTCTTC TRBJ2-1 16 TRBV7-2 TRBD2 -
CASSEREGQPQHF TGTGCCAGCAGTGAGAGGGAAGGTCAGCCCCAGCATTTT TRBJ1-5 13 TRBV2 - few
CASSLWDGNTEAFF TGTGCCAGCAGTTTATGGGACGGCAACACTGAAGCTTTCTTT TRBJ1-1 14 TRBV28 - many
CATTGGAILEEQFF TGTGCCACCACGGGAGGCGCGATCCTCGAGGAGCAGTTCTTC TRBJ2-1 14 TRBV15 TRBD2 -
CASSPPGLAGGVNEQFF TGTGCCAGCAGCCCTCCGGGACTAGCGGGAGGGGTAAATGAGCAGTTCTTC TRBJ2-1 17 TRBV11-2 TRBD2 once
CASSAGGAYGYTF TGTGCCAGCAGCGCAGGAGGGGCCTATGGCTACACCTTC TRBJ1-2 13 TRBV28 - few
CASRRGTGGNEKLFF TGTGCCAGCAGGCGGGGAACAGGGGGTAATGAAAAACTGTTTTTT TRBJ1-4 15 TRBV12-3/TRBV12-4 TRBD1 -
CASSPSGGELYQETQYF TGTGCCAGCAGTCCTAGCGGGGGGGAGCTGTACCAAGAGACCCAGTACTTC TRBJ2-5 17 TRBV6-2/TRBV6-3 TRBD2 -
CASRNRDKYTEAFF TGTGCCAGCAGGAACCGGGACAAATACACTGAAGCTTTCTTT TRBJ1-1 14 TRBV6-1 - -
CASSLALAGNSYNEQFF TGTGCCAGCAGCTTAGCTCTAGCGGGCAACTCCTACAATGAGCAGTTCTTC TRBJ2-1 17 TRBV7-2 TRBD2 -